Below, 19 T cell receptor beta chains from the same sample are listed, as sequenced in a study of T cells expressing NK-cell markers. TCRdb re-called the 5' RACE reads; one entry per CDR3 protein, DNA not given. The clone table shows 350,000 to 450,000 distinct CDR3 sequences, with the ten largest holding around 5.2%. Sequenced: blood T cells: a sorted CD56 or NKG2C T cell subset, CD4+ or CD8+ T cells, or bulk PBMC T cells (not recorded which). These receptors originate from a man aged 18 to 69 in good health.

The J gene is TRBJ2-4, the V gene TRBV12-3 or TRBV12-4; TCRdb gives TRBD2 as the D gene, but with no DNA this cannot be confirmed. CDR3 size: 18 residues. The CDR3 protein is CASSSTRTRYTAKNIQYF.

The rearrangement joins TRBV12-3 or TRBV12-4 to TRBJ1-3; the TCRdb call, TRBD1, lacks DNA for checking. There are 12 residues in the CDR3. Here the CDR3 reads CATRQGADTIYF.

This chain uses TRBV5-5 with TRBJ2-3; the TCRdb call, TRBD2, lacks DNA for checking. The germline gives CDR1 SGHKS, CDR2 YYEKEE (reference sequence). This CDR3 has 17 amino acids. The chain's CDR3 is CASSLTVRGPSTDTQYF.

The V and J genes are TRBV7-2 and TRBJ2-1; the D call from TCRdb, TRBD1, cannot be confirmed without DNA. The CDR3 is 15 residues long. The V gene's germline CDR1 is SGHTA and CDR2 FQGNSA. This chain's CDR3 is CASSPGPGYGNEQFF.

The gene calls are TRBV2 and TRBJ1-1; TCRdb indicates TRBD1, and absent DNA this call remains unverified. The CDR3 contains 14 residues. Germline V CDR1 and CDR2: SNHLY, FYNNEI. Here the CDR3 reads CASREGQVNTEAFF.

This sequence joins TRBV3-1 and TRBJ1-1; the TCRdb call, TRBD1, lacks DNA for checking. CDR1 is LGHDT, CDR2 YNNKEL, per germline (reference sequence). The CDR3 extends over 15 amino acids. The CDR3 region is CASSQGRTGGEEAFF.

The CDR3 sequence is CASSPIGAGELFF. The chain uses TRBV11-2 and TRBJ2-2; without DNA, the TCRdb call of TRBD1 cannot be checked. Germline assignment: CDR1 SGHAT and CDR2 FQNNGV. CDR3 length equals 13 residues.

The chain combines TRBV6-5 with TRBJ2-1; TCRdb's D call, TRBD1, is unchecked because there is no DNA. Germline CDR1 reads MNHEY; CDR2 reads SVGAGI. The CDR3 has 15 residues. Here the CDR3 reads CASRALQGVVNEQFF.

The V call is TRBV11-2, the J call TRBJ1-3; TCRdb outputs TRBD1, but without DNA this stays unchecked. The V gene's germline CDR1 is SGHAT and CDR2 FQNNGV. The CDR3 is 15 residues long. CDR3 protein: CASSFPGTSRNTIYF.

The V gene is TRBV6-1, the J gene TRBJ1-1. The CDR3 is 13 residues long. The V gene's germline CDR1 is MNHNS and CDR2 SASEGT. The CDR3 region is CASSEAMGTEAFF.

The gene calls are TRBV7-9 and TRBJ2-1. Germline V CDR1 and CDR2: SEHNR, FQNEAQ (reference sequence). This CDR3 spans 13 amino acids. The CDR3 is CASSFPLPNEQFF.

J is TRBJ2-2 and V is TRBV30. The CDR3 runs 14 residues. Germline V gene lookup returns CDR1 GTSNPN and CDR2 SVGIG (reference sequence). CDR3 protein: CAWTRRWNTGELFF. Complete variable domain (other parts from reference TRBV30 and TRBJ2-2): SQTIHQWPATLVQPVGSPLSLECTVEGTSNPNLYWYRQAAGRGLQLLFYSVGIGQISSEVPQNLSASRPQDRQFILSSKKLLLSDSGFYLCAWTRRWNTGELFFGEGSRLTVL.

The chain links TRBV2 to TRBJ2-3; the TRBD2 assignment by TCRdb is unverifiable without DNA. Germline-derived CDR1 and CDR2 are SNHLY and FYNNEI. There are 14 residues in the CDR3. This CDR3 is CATGELALTDTQYF. The variable domain in full, completed from reference TRBV2 and TRBJ2-3, reads EPEVTQTPSHQVTQMGQEVILRCVPISNHLYFYWYRQILGQKVEFLVSFYNNEISEKSEIFDDQFSVERPDGSNFTLKIRSTKLEDSAMYFCATGELALTDTQYFGPGTRLTVL.

This chain's CDR3 is CASTTSSGNTHETQYF. J is TRBJ2-5 and V is TRBV7-2; there is no DNA to check the TCRdb D call of TRBD2. This CDR3 has 16 amino acids. Germline V gene data show CDR1 as SGHTA and CDR2 as FQGNSA.

This chain links TRBV27 with TRBJ2-1; TCRdb's assignment of TRBD1 cannot be checked, as there is no DNA. This CDR3 has 13 amino acids. Germline V gene sequence: CDR1 MNHEY, CDR2 SMNVEV (reference sequence). This CDR3 is CASSSQGRNEQFF.

This rearrangement joins TRBV20-1 to TRBJ1-1; TCRdb's D call of TRBD1 is untestable without DNA. Germline CDR1 DFQATT, CDR2 SNEGSKA (reference sequence). The CDR3 is made up of 12 amino acids. The CDR3 loop is CRGDSWNTEAFF.

The chain recombines TRBV5-1 with TRBJ2-3; TCRdb outputs TRBD1, but without DNA this stays unchecked. The CDR3 length is 16 residues. Per germline, CDR1 SGHRS and CDR2 YFSETQ. CDR3 residues: CASSLVAHSGTDTQYF.

The V gene is TRBV7-9, the J gene TRBJ2-7. Per the germline V gene, CDR1 is SEHNR and CDR2 is FQNEAQ (reference sequence). CDR3 length: 14 residues. CDR3 residues: CASSLEQPIYEQYF.

This chain connects TRBV9 to TRBJ2-2; the D gene TCRdb calls, TRBD2, cannot be checked with no DNA. The germline V gene encodes CDR1 SGDLS and CDR2 YYNGEE. CDR3 size: 17 residues. CDR3 sequence: CASSSGLAGGGTGELFF. Combining the CDR3 with reference TRBV9 and TRBJ2-2 gives the whole variable domain DSGVTQTPKHLITATGQRVTLRCSPRSGDLSVYWYQQSLDQGLQFLIQYYNGEERAKGNILERFSAQQFPDLHSELNLSSLELGDSALYFCASSSGLAGGGTGELFFGEGSRLTVL.